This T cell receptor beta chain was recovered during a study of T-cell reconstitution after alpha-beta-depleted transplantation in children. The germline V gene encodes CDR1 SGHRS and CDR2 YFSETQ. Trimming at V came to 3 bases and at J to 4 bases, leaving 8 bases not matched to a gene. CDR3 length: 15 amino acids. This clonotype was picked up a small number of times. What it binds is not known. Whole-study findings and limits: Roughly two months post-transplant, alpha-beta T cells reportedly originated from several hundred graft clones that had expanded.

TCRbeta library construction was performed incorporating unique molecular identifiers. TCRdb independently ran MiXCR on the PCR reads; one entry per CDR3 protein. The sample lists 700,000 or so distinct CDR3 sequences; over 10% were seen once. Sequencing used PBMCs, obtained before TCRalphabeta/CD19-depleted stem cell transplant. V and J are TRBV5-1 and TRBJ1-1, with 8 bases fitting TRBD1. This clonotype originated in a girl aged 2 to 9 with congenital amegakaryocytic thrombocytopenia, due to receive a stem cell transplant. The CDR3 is CASSWIPRGPTEAFF. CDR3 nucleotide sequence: TGCGCCAGCAGCTGGATCCCCAGGGGGCCCACTGAAGCTTTCTTT.